This T cell receptor beta chain is from a study of T-cell reconstitution after alpha-beta-depleted transplantation in children. A TCRbeta library incorporating unique molecular identifiers was prepared. TCRdb re-called the PCR reads through MiXCR, storing one row per CDR3 protein. The sample contains some 140,000 distinct CDR3 sequences, roughly 10% of which appear only once. This clonotype was detected a few times. Its specificity is unknown. General observations from the study: Several hundred rapidly expanded clones from non-depleted graft cells reportedly supplied alpha-beta T cells about two months post-transplant. Recipient T cells and thymic progenitors that survived gave rise to the high TCRbeta diversity observed at day 60 in some patients. From newly produced T cells came most of the T-cell counts and diversity one year after transplant.

This CDR3 has 17 residues. Germline lookup yields CDR1 MNHEY and CDR2 SVGAGI. V was clipped by 0 bases and J by 7 bases; unmatched bases: 7. The rearrangement links TRBV6-5 to TRBJ2-2, with 11 bases fitting TRBD2. This specimen was PBMCs, mostly from graft donor cells, taken 180 days after TCRalphabeta/CD19-depleted stem cell transplant. The receptor comes from a girl in the first two years of life who had a stem cell transplant for combined immunodeficiency, so the T cells may come from the graft donor. This CDR3 reads CASSYSLAGGQIGELFF. The CDR3 nucleotides are TGTGCCAGCAGTTACTCTCTAGCGGGGGGCCAAATCGGGGAGCTGTTTTTT.